This TCR beta chain was profiled in a study of OX40 agonist ivuxolimab in advanced cancers. Background on the study: Patients were dosed with the agonistic anti-OX40 (CD134) antibody ivuxolimab.

V lost 4 bases, J lost 5 bases, and 10 bases stayed unmatched. The CDR3 has 15 residues. Looked up from germline, CDR1 is KGHSH and CDR2 is LQKENI. The study, taken as a whole, reports: Partial responders dosed at 0.1-3.0 mg/kg displayed clonal expansion ranking among the lowest.

About this clone itself: Its target is unknown.

Patients had blood sampled at baseline and again on cycle 4 day 1 and cycle 7 day 1. TCRdb's table, derived via immunoSEQ multiplex PCR, lists solely in-frame clones and lacks some. The sample holds 95,000 to 150,000 clones, just over 90% seen once. V gene TRBV18 combines with J gene TRBJ2-5; 7 bases are shared with TRBD1. The sample here was CD4+ or CD8+ T cells sorted from blood, taken in a trial of the OX40 agonist ivuxolimab. This TCR derives from an adult with an advanced solid tumor such as melanoma, head and neck, liver or kidney cancer. Written as DNA, the CDR3 is TGTGCCAGCTCACTTCGGACAGGCCAGCGGGAGACCCAGTACTTC. It translates to CASSLRTGQRETQYF.